This T cell receptor (beta chain) was documented in a study of shared clonotypes between healthy human individuals. TCRdb's copy holds only in-frame clones and misses some; the assay was immunoSEQ multiplex PCR. The sample has 2,500,000 or so clones, around nine tenths seen once. This CDR3 has 13 amino acids. The ends lost 5 bases at V and 2 bases at J; junction bases unmatched: 3. Looked up from germline, CDR1 is LNHDA and CDR2 is SQIVND (reference sequence). V is TRBV19 and J is TRBJ2-7, with 7 bases lining up with TRBD1. The clonotype comes from a man aged 18 to 35 in good health. Material for sequencing was naive CD4+ T cells sorted from blood. Indicated subset: CD45RA+ positively selected. CDR3 DNA: TGTGCCAGTAGTTCGACAGGGCCCTACGAGCAGTACTTC. Protein: CASSSTGPYEQYF.